Listed below are T cell receptor beta chains from one sample, sequenced in a study of blood T cell repertoires in COVID-19. Here immunoSEQ multiplex PCR was the method, and the copy in TCRdb shows in-frame clones only, minus some. Of 150,000 or so clones listed, more than 80% are singletons. Sequencing was done on a sample of peripheral blood. The origin of the receptors is a woman aged 40 to 50 with acute or convalescent COVID-19. Each CDR3 is given with its conserved first and last residue. Fields, in order: J gene, V gene, clone size, CDR3 length, D gene, CDR3 DNA, CDR3 protein. D genes are given only for firm matches. The listing skips clone size in some rows; elsewhere it reads once, few, many or a size class.

j_gene: TRBJ2-3
v_gene: TRBV24-1
abundance: once
len: 13
d_gene: -
CDR3nt: TGTGCCACCAGTTTACGGTTTGGAGATACGCAGTATTTT
CDR3aa: CATSLRFGDTQYF

j_gene: TRBJ2-7
v_gene: TRBV7-2
abundance: -
len: 14
d_gene: TRBD1
CDR3nt: TGTGCCAGCAGCCCTAGCAGGGGGTATTTCGAGCAGTACTTC
CDR3aa: CASSPSRGYFEQYF

j_gene: TRBJ2-7
v_gene: TRBV9
abundance: -
len: 16
d_gene: TRBD2
CDR3nt: TGTGCCAGCAGCCCCGTTTGGGAGGGTCCAGTCTACGAGCAGTACTTC
CDR3aa: CASSPVWEGPVYEQYF

j_gene: TRBJ1-4
v_gene: TRBV6-5
abundance: -
len: 12
d_gene: -
CDR3nt: TGTGCCACTATGCCGGGACAAGTAAAACTGTTTTTT
CDR3aa: CATMPGQVKLFF

j_gene: TRBJ2-2
v_gene: TRBV5-1
abundance: -
len: 13
d_gene: -
CDR3nt: TGCGCCAGCAGCTTTTTATCGTCCGGGGAGCTGTTTTTT
CDR3aa: CASSFLSSGELFF

j_gene: TRBJ1-2
v_gene: TRBV6-1
abundance: -
len: 13
d_gene: -
CDR3nt: TGTGCCAGCAGTGAAGAGGGGTTCTATGGCTACACCTTC
CDR3aa: CASSEEGFYGYTF

j_gene: TRBJ1-1
v_gene: TRBV7-2
abundance: -
len: 15
d_gene: -
CDR3nt: TGTGCCAGCAGCTTAGTCGTGGGGCTAGGGACTGAAGCTTTCTTT
CDR3aa: CASSLVVGLGTEAFF

j_gene: TRBJ1-5
v_gene: TRBV19
abundance: once
len: 15
d_gene: TRBD1
CDR3nt: TGTGCCACCGCGACAGGGGGCGCGAGCAATCAGCCCCAGCATTTT
CDR3aa: CATATGGASNQPQHF

j_gene: TRBJ2-2
v_gene: TRBV5-1
abundance: once
len: 13
d_gene: TRBD1
CDR3nt: TGCGCCAGCACCCGACAGGGGACCGGGGAGCTGTTTTTT
CDR3aa: CASTRQGTGELFF

j_gene: TRBJ2-7
v_gene: TRBV13
abundance: few
len: 11
d_gene: -
CDR3nt: TGTGCCAGCAGCTTTGGCCACGAGCAGTACTTC
CDR3aa: CASSFGHEQYF

j_gene: TRBJ1-4
v_gene: TRBV19
abundance: -
len: 15
d_gene: -
CDR3nt: TGTGCCAGTAGTATCCGAGGGAACTTAAATGAAAAACTGTTTTTT
CDR3aa: CASSIRGNLNEKLFF

j_gene: TRBJ2-3
v_gene: TRBV6-5
abundance: once
len: 14
d_gene: -
CDR3nt: TGTGCCAGCAGTTACCGTGGCGGGACGGATACGCAGTATTTT
CDR3aa: CASSYRGGTDTQYF

j_gene: TRBJ2-7
v_gene: TRBV5-1
abundance: -
len: 14
d_gene: -
CDR3nt: TGCGCCAGCAGCTTGGTGGAGGGATACTACGAGCAGTACTTC
CDR3aa: CASSLVEGYYEQYF

j_gene: TRBJ2-1
v_gene: TRBV30
abundance: -
len: 16
d_gene: -
CDR3nt: TGTGCCTGGGGCTCACGCGGGACAGAAAAGGGCGGTGAGCAGTTCTTC
CDR3aa: CAWGSRGTEKGGEQFF

j_gene: TRBJ2-7
v_gene: TRBV6-5
abundance: -
len: 14
d_gene: TRBD1
CDR3nt: TGTGCCAGCAGTTCACCGGGACAGGGGTACGAGCAGTACTTC
CDR3aa: CASSSPGQGYEQYF

j_gene: TRBJ2-2
v_gene: TRBV10-1
abundance: -
len: 17
d_gene: TRBD1
CDR3nt: TGCGCCAGCAGTGGTCCCGGGACAGAAGCGAACACCGGGGAGCTGTTTTTT
CDR3aa: CASSGPGTEANTGELFF

j_gene: TRBJ2-7
v_gene: TRBV14
abundance: -
len: 16
d_gene: TRBD2
CDR3nt: TGTGCCAGCAGCCAAGTTGGAGCGGGAGGGGTCCACGAGCAGTACTTC
CDR3aa: CASSQVGAGGVHEQYF

j_gene: TRBJ2-3
v_gene: TRBV12-5
abundance: -
len: 16
d_gene: TRBD1
CDR3nt: TGTGCTAGTGGTTTGCCCTCAGGGGGACCTACTAACACCGCTAATTTT
CDR3aa: CASGLPSGGPTNTANF

j_gene: TRBJ1-5
v_gene: TRBV6-6
abundance: -
len: 14
d_gene: -
CDR3nt: TGTGCCAGCAGGGAAGAGAGGGGCAATCAGCCCCAGCATTTT
CDR3aa: CASREERGNQPQHF

j_gene: TRBJ2-1
v_gene: TRBV10-1
abundance: few
len: 14
d_gene: TRBD2
CDR3nt: TGCGCCAGCAGTGGGACTAGCGGGGGGCGACAGCAGTTCTTC
CDR3aa: CASSGTSGGRQQFF

j_gene: TRBJ1-5
v_gene: TRBV2
abundance: once
len: 14
d_gene: TRBD1
CDR3nt: TGTGCCAGCAGTGCACAGGGGGGCAATCAGCCCCAGCATTTT
CDR3aa: CASSAQGGNQPQHF

j_gene: TRBJ1-1
v_gene: TRBV5-1
abundance: -
len: 14
d_gene: TRBD1
CDR3nt: TGCGCCAGCAGCTTGGGGACAGGGGTTTCTGAAGCTTTCTTT
CDR3aa: CASSLGTGVSEAFF

j_gene: TRBJ2-1
v_gene: TRBV28
abundance: -
len: 14
d_gene: TRBD2
CDR3nt: TGTGCCAGCAGTAAGCGGGGGGGCATCGGTGAGCAGTTCTTC
CDR3aa: CASSKRGGIGEQFF

j_gene: TRBJ1-5
v_gene: TRBV7-9
abundance: -
len: 12
d_gene: -
CDR3nt: TGTGCCAGCAGCTTAGAGGGGCAGCCCCAGCATTTT
CDR3aa: CASSLEGQPQHF

j_gene: TRBJ2-2
v_gene: TRBV2
abundance: -
len: 17
d_gene: -
CDR3nt: TGTGCCAGCAGTGAAGAAGTAGGCGGATCGAACACCGGGGAGCTGTTTTTT
CDR3aa: CASSEEVGGSNTGELFF

j_gene: TRBJ1-4
v_gene: TRBV3-1/TRBV3-2
abundance: -
len: 17
d_gene: -
CDR3nt: TGTGCCAGCAGCCAACGCATAACAGGATCGGATCATGAAAAACTGTTTTTT
CDR3aa: CASSQRITGSDHEKLFF

j_gene: TRBJ1-1
v_gene: TRBV9
abundance: -
len: 14
d_gene: -
CDR3nt: TGTGCCAGCAGCGTAAACAGGGCCGGGACTGAAGCTTTCTTT
CDR3aa: CASSVNRAGTEAFF

j_gene: TRBJ2-2
v_gene: TRBV5-1
abundance: -
len: 14
d_gene: -
CDR3nt: TGCGCCAGCAGCTTGGAAGGGGCGACCGGGGAGCTGTTTTTT
CDR3aa: CASSLEGATGELFF

j_gene: TRBJ2-2
v_gene: TRBV15
abundance: -
len: 14
d_gene: -
CDR3nt: TGTGCCACCAGCAGAGATCCGGACACCGGGGAGCTGTTTTTT
CDR3aa: CATSRDPDTGELFF

j_gene: TRBJ2-2
v_gene: TRBV5-1
abundance: -
len: 14
d_gene: -
CDR3nt: TGCGCCAGCAGCTTGTCAGGAAACACCGGGGAGCTGTTTTTT
CDR3aa: CASSLSGNTGELFF

j_gene: TRBJ2-5
v_gene: TRBV9
abundance: -
len: 16
d_gene: TRBD1
CDR3nt: TGTGCCAGCAGCTCCCAACCGGGACAGGGGGTCCAGAACCAGTACTTC
CDR3aa: CASSSQPGQGVQNQYF

j_gene: TRBJ2-3
v_gene: TRBV7-2
abundance: -
len: 15
d_gene: -
CDR3nt: TGTGCCAGCAGCTTAGCGGGCGGGAGCACAGATACGCAGTATTTT
CDR3aa: CASSLAGGSTDTQYF

j_gene: TRBJ1-4
v_gene: TRBV4-2
abundance: -
len: 14
d_gene: -
CDR3nt: TGTGCCAGCAGCCAAGATCTGGTCGGGGAAAAACTGTTTTTT
CDR3aa: CASSQDLVGEKLFF

j_gene: TRBJ1-1
v_gene: TRBV7-9
abundance: -
len: 16
d_gene: TRBD1
CDR3nt: TGTGCCAGCAGCTTAGAACAGGGGGTAGAGAACACTGAAGCTTTCTTT
CDR3aa: CASSLEQGVENTEAFF

j_gene: TRBJ2-7
v_gene: TRBV4-2
abundance: -
len: 14
d_gene: TRBD1
CDR3nt: TGTGCCAGCAGCCAAGCCAGGACAGGGTACGAGCAGTACTTC
CDR3aa: CASSQARTGYEQYF

j_gene: TRBJ1-2
v_gene: TRBV5-6
abundance: -
len: 15
d_gene: -
CDR3nt: TGTGCCAGCAGCGTGGCCGGTACAGTCCCTTATGGCTACACCTTC
CDR3aa: CASSVAGTVPYGYTF

j_gene: TRBJ2-1
v_gene: TRBV18
abundance: -
len: 14
d_gene: TRBD1
CDR3nt: TGTGCCAGCTCACCGGGGACAGAGAACAATGAGCAGTTCTTC
CDR3aa: CASSPGTENNEQFF

j_gene: TRBJ2-7
v_gene: TRBV28
abundance: once
len: 14
d_gene: TRBD1
CDR3nt: TGTGCCAGCGTTCCGGGACAGGGCTGGTACGAGCAGTACTTC
CDR3aa: CASVPGQGWYEQYF

j_gene: TRBJ2-3
v_gene: TRBV6-5
abundance: -
len: 14
d_gene: TRBD1
CDR3nt: TGTGCCAGCAGGTCCGGGACAGGGGCAGATACGCAGTATTTT
CDR3aa: CASRSGTGADTQYF

j_gene: TRBJ2-1
v_gene: TRBV18
abundance: -
len: 16
d_gene: -
CDR3nt: TGTGCCAGCTCACCACCGGGGGGAAGCTCCTACAATGAGCAGTTCTTC
CDR3aa: CASSPPGGSSYNEQFF

j_gene: TRBJ2-1
v_gene: TRBV9
abundance: -
len: 15
d_gene: TRBD1
CDR3nt: TGTGCCAGCAGCGTAGCAGGGGGCAGCTACAATGAGCAGTTCTTC
CDR3aa: CASSVAGGSYNEQFF

j_gene: TRBJ1-3
v_gene: TRBV21-1
abundance: -
len: 16
d_gene: -
CDR3nt: TGTGCCAGCAGCAAAGTCCGACGGAGCTCTGGAAACACCATATATTTT
CDR3aa: CASSKVRRSSGNTIYF

j_gene: TRBJ1-2
v_gene: TRBV15
abundance: -
len: 13
d_gene: TRBD1
CDR3nt: TGTGCCACCAGCGGACAGGCGACCTATGGCTACACCTTC
CDR3aa: CATSGQATYGYTF

j_gene: TRBJ2-1
v_gene: TRBV28
abundance: -
len: 14
d_gene: -
CDR3nt: TGTGCCAGCAGTTCGACTAGTATCTACAATGAGCAGTTCTTC
CDR3aa: CASSSTSIYNEQFF

j_gene: TRBJ2-7
v_gene: TRBV25-1
abundance: -
len: 14
d_gene: TRBD1
CDR3nt: TGTGCCAGCACGGGACAGGGAACATCCTACGAGCAGTACTTC
CDR3aa: CASTGQGTSYEQYF

j_gene: TRBJ2-1
v_gene: TRBV4-2
abundance: few
len: 15
d_gene: TRBD2
CDR3nt: TGTGCCAGCAGCCAGGACGGGACTAGCAACAATGAGCAGTTCTTC
CDR3aa: CASSQDGTSNNEQFF

j_gene: TRBJ1-3
v_gene: TRBV27
abundance: -
len: 17
d_gene: -
CDR3nt: TGTGCCAGCAGTTTATACTCCCCGGACAGACCTGGAAACACCATATATTTT
CDR3aa: CASSLYSPDRPGNTIYF

j_gene: TRBJ2-2
v_gene: TRBV6-5
abundance: -
len: 15
d_gene: -
CDR3nt: TGTGCCAGCAGCCCGGAGAGGGTGAACACCGGGGAGCTGTTTTTT
CDR3aa: CASSPERVNTGELFF

j_gene: TRBJ1-1
v_gene: TRBV2
abundance: -
len: 16
d_gene: -
CDR3nt: TGTGCCAGCAGTGACGGTGGAGAAGAAATGGACACTGAAGCTTTCTTT
CDR3aa: CASSDGGEEMDTEAFF

j_gene: TRBJ2-3
v_gene: TRBV28
abundance: -
len: 13
d_gene: TRBD1
CDR3nt: TGTGCCAGCGTGGACAGGGACACAGATACGCAGTATTTT
CDR3aa: CASVDRDTDTQYF

j_gene: TRBJ2-5
v_gene: TRBV6-6
abundance: -
len: 17
d_gene: TRBD2
CDR3nt: TGTGCCAGCAGTCGCACACCGGGACTAGCGGGAGGAGAGACCCAGTACTTC
CDR3aa: CASSRTPGLAGGETQYF

j_gene: TRBJ1-3
v_gene: TRBV7-8
abundance: -
len: 16
d_gene: -
CDR3nt: TGTGCCAGCAGCTTAGATTTACGGGGTTCTGGAAACACCATATATTTT
CDR3aa: CASSLDLRGSGNTIYF

j_gene: TRBJ2-7
v_gene: TRBV19
abundance: -
len: 17
d_gene: TRBD2
CDR3nt: TGTGCCAGTAGTCCGTCCCGGGACTGGGGACTAGCCATCGAGCAGTACTTC
CDR3aa: CASSPSRDWGLAIEQYF

j_gene: TRBJ2-7
v_gene: TRBV7-6
abundance: -
len: 20
d_gene: TRBD2
CDR3nt: TGTGCCAGCAGCTTTGGAGGTAAAGGGGAGGGTCCCACCCAATACTACGAGCAGTACTTC
CDR3aa: CASSFGGKGEGPTQYYEQYF

j_gene: TRBJ2-7
v_gene: TRBV5-1
abundance: -
len: 13
d_gene: -
CDR3nt: TGCGCCAGCAGCGTGGGGGGGCCGTACGAGCAGTACTTC
CDR3aa: CASSVGGPYEQYF